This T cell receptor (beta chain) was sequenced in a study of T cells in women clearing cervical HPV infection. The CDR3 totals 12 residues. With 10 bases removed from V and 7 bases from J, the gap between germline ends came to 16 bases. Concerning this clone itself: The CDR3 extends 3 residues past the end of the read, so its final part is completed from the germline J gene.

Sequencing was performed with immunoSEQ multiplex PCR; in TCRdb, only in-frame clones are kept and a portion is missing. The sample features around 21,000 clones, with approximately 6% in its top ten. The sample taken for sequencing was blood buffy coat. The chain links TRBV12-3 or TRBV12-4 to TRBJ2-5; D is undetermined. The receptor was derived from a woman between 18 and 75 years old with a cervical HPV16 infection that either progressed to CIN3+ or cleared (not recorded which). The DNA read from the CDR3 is TGTGCCATCGGTTGGCCGAAGGGGACC. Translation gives CAIGWPKGT. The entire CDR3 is CAIGWPKGTQYF.